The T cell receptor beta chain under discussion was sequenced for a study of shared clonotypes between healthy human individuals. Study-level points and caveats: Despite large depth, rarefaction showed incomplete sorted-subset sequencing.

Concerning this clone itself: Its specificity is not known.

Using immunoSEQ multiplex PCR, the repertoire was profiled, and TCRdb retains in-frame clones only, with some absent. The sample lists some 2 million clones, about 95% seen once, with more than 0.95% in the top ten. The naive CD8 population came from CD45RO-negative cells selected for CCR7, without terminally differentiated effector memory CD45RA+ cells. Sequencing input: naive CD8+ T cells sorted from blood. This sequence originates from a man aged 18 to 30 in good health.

CDR3: CASRVGGTEAFF. As DNA, the CDR3 is TGTGCCAGCCGGGTGGGGGGGACTGAAGCTTTCTTT. The V gene is TRBV6-5, the J gene TRBJ1-1, with D possibly matching TRBD1 (5 bases). Germline loops: CDR1 MNHEY, CDR2 SVGAGI. The CDR3 is 12 residues long. Between the trimmed V and J ends, which lost 8 bases and 5 bases, there was a span of 12 bases.